This paragraph reports one T cell receptor (beta chain). Its antigen is currently unknown. These data originate in a study of cytomegalovirus exposure and HLA in healthy donors. Study as a whole: Clustering assigned roughly 81% of the approximately 400 genotyped donors to the Caucasian-associated ancestry cluster. Study-wide results and caveats: Earlier analysis looked at TCR beta V segments, and most were productive about 87% or about 30% of the time. An assumption of roughly uniform sequencing depth across donors underlay the presence/absence analyses.

The PCR made use of 60 Vbeta and 13 Jbeta primers. Clones were read by immunoSEQ multiplex PCR, and TCRdb kept only the in-frame ones, dropping some. The sample yields 200,000 to 250,000 clones, more than 75% seen once. V was cut by 7 bases and J by 2 bases, with 13 bases left in between. Per the germline V gene, CDR1 is SGHNT and CDR2 is YYREEE (reference sequence). This CDR3 contains 13 residues. This receptor was obtained from a human donor in good health. Sequenced sample: PBMCs. The V call is TRBV5-4, the J call TRBJ2-7; TRBD2 is a possible D gene (5 bases). The DNA of the CDR3 is TGTGCCAGCGAACTGTCGGGGACCTACGAGCAGTACTTC. Translating gives CASELSGTYEQYF.